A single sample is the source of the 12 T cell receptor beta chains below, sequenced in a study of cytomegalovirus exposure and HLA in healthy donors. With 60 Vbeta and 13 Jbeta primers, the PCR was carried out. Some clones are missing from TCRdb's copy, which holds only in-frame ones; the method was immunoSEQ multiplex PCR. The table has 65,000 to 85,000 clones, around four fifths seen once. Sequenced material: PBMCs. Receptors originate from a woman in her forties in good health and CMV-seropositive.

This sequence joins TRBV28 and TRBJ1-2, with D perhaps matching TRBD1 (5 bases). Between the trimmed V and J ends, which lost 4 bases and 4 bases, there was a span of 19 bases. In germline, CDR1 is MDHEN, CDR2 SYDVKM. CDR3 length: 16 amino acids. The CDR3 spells CASSSLRGAAGYGYTF. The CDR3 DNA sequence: TGTGCCAGCAGTTCATTGAGGGGTGCAGCGGGCTATGGCTACACCTTC.

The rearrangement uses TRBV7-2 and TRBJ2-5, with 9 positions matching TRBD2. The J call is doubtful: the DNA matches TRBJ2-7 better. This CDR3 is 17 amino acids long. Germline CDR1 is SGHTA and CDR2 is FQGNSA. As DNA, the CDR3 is TGTGCCAGCAGCTTAGCGTTAGCGGGGGCTCTCTCCTACGAGCAGTACTTC. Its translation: CASSLALAGALSYEQYF.

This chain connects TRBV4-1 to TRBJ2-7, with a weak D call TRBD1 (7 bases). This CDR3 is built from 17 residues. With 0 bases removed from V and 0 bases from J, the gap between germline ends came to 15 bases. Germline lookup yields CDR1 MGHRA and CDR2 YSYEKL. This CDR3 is CASSQDTGEATSYEQYF. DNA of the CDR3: TGCGCCAGCAGCCAAGACACAGGGGAGGCCACCTCCTACGAGCAGTACTTC.

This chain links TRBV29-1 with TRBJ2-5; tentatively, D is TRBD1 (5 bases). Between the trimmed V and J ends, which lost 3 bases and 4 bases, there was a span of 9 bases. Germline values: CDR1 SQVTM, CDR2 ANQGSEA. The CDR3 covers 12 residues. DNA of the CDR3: TGCAGCGTTGACAGGCAGGGAGAGACCCAGTACTTC. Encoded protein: CSVDRQGETQYF.

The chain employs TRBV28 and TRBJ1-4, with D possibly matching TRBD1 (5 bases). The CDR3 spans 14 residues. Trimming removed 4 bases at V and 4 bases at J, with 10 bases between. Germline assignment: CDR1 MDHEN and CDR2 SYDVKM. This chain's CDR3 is CASSSGTLNEKLFF. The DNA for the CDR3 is TGTGCCAGCAGTTCCGGGACTCTTAATGAAAAACTGTTTTTT.

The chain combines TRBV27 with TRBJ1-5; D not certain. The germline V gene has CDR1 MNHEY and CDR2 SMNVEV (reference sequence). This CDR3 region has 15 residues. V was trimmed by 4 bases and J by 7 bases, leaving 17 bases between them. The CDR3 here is CASSSPRHQRQPQHF. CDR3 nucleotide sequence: TGTGCCAGCAGTTCTCCGAGACACCAACGGCAGCCCCAGCATTTT.

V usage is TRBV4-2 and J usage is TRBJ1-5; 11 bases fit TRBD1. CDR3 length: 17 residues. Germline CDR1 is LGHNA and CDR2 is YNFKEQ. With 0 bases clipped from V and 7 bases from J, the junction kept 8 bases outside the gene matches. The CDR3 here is CASSQEKGQGVVQPQHF. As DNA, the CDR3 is TGTGCCAGCAGCCAAGAAAAGGGACAGGGGGTAGTACAGCCCCAGCATTTT.

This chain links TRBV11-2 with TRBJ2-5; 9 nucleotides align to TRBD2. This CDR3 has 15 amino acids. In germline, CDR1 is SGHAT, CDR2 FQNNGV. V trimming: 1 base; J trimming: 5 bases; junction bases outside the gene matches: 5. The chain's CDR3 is CASSLGLAGSETQYF. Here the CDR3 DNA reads TGTGCCAGCAGCTTAGGGCTAGCGGGGAGTGAGACCCAGTACTTC.

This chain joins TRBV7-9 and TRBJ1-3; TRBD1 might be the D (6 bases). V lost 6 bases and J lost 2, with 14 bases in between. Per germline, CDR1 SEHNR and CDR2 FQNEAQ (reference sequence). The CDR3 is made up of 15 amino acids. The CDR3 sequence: CASSPEGETGNTIYF. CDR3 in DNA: TGTGCCAGCAGTCCCGAGGGGGAAACTGGAAACACCATATATTTT.

The CDR3 loop reads CASSLKGGGNSPLHF. The DNA for the CDR3 is TGTGCCAGCAGCTTGAAAGGGGGTGGTAATTCACCCCTCCACTTT. J is TRBJ1-6 and V is TRBV5-6, with D perhaps TRBD1 (6 bases). The V gene lost 1 base and the J gene lost 6 bases, with 11 bases spanning the gap. There are 15 residues in the CDR3. The germline gives CDR1 SGHDT, CDR2 YYEEEE.

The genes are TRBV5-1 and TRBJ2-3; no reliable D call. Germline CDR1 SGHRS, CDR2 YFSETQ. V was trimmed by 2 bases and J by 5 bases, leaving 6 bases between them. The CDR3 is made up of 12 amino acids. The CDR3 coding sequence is TGCGCCAGCAGCTTAACATTAGATACGCAGTATTTT. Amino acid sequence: CASSLTLDTQYF.

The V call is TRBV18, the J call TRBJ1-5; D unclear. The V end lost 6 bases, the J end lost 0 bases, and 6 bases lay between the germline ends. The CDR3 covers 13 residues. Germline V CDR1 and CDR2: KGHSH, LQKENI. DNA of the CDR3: TGTGCCAGCTCCCCCTATAGCAATCAGCCCCAGCATTTT. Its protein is CASSPYSNQPQHF. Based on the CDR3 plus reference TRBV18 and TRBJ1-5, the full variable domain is NAGVMQNPRHLVRRRGQEARLRCSPMKGHSHVYWYRQLPEEGLKFMVYLQKENIIDESGMPKERFSAEFPKEGPSILRIQQVVRGDSAAYFCASSPYSNQPQHFGDGTRLSIL.